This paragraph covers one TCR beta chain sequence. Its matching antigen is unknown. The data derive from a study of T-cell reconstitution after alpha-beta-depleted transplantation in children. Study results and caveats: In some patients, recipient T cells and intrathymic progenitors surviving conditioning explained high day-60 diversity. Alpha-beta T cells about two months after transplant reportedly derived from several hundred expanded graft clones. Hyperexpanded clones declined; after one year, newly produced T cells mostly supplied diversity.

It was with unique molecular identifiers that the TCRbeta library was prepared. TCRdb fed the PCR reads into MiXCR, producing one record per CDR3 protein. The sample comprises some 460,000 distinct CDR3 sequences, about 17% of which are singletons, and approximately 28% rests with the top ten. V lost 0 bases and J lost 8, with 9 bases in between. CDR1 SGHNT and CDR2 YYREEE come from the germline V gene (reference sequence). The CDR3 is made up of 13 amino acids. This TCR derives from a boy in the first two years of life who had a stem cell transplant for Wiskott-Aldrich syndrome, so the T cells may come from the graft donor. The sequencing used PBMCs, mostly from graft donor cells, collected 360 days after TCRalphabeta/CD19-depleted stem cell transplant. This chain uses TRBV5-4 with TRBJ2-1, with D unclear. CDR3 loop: CASSLGDSHEQFF. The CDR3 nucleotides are TGTGCCAGCAGCTTGGGAGACTCGCATGAGCAGTTCTTC. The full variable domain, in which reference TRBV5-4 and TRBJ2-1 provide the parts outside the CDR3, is ETGVTQSPTHLIKTRGQQVTLRCSSQSGHNTVSWYQQALGQGPQFIFQYYREEENGRGNFPPRFSGLQFPNYSSELNVNALELDDSALYLCASSLGDSHEQFFGPGTRLTVL.